This TCR beta chain was documented in a study of blood T cell repertoires in COVID-19 (dated by TCRdb to the early 2020s). For the wider study: Collaborator samples came from the United States, Italy and Spain and covered acute and convalescent phases of COVID-19. The prospective study material was composed of cDNA or gDNA derived from T cells, B-cell-depleted T cells, or PBMCs. Deeply sampled blood TCRbeta repertoires from subjects exposed to, actively infected with, or recovered from COVID-19 were included in the dataset. The repertoires were released in a freely available public database intended as a resource for research on the immune response to SARS-CoV-2. Samples came from the ongoing ImmuneRACE study (first 160 participants) plus 1,254 subjects from 6 global collaborators. Nearly every sample came with metadata listing a de-identified subject ID, COVID-19 status, age in years and sex. HLA class I and class II types, where available, came from metadata supplied by the sample provider rather than from assay-based typing. Beyond this particular receptor, the publication reports: The quantity of clinical and demographic metadata differed by source and by participant and was supplied without curation.

Whole blood was collected in K2EDTA tubes by collaborating institutions according to the institutions' own protocols. For TCRbeta analysis, collaborator samples were shipped as frozen whole blood, as isolated PBMCs, or as DNA extracted from either sample type. Including the terminal cysteine and phenylalanine, the CDR3 comprises 14 residues. Only the CDR3 DNA is retained, 42 bases long and in frame from the first base. The germline V gene (reference sequence) specifies SEHNR as CDR1 and FQNEAQ as CDR2. A distance of 14 bases separates the germline ends of V and J, which lose 3 bases and 5 bases respectively. TCRbeta CDR3 regions were amplified from genomic DNA by means of the immunoSEQ Assay, a bias-controlled multiplex PCR. Processing in the source paper ran as follows. Within the assay, amplification of reference gene primers was used to estimate how many nucleated cells each sample contained. To quantify the absolute abundance of each unique TCRbeta CDR3 rearrangement, sequence reads were collapsed and filtered. For each sample, productive Simpson clonality was calculated as the square root of Simpson's diversity index across productive rearrangements. The clones in this table, taken by TCRdb from immuneACCESS, are in-frame only. Not every clone is retained; where verified, under half of the shortfall comes from an unresolved V gene, and the cause of the rest is unknown. That table is the source of V, J and clone size, and D and trimming were worked out from the DNA. Here the sample has 56,000 or so clones; roughly 89% occur a single time. Jointly, the top ten make up 4% of the sample.

As regards this clone: No cognate antigen has been identified for it. Nothing much larger sits one base from this clone, and base qualities are not available.

The specimen was peripheral blood. The chain employs TRBV7-9 and TRBJ2-7, with a tentative D gene TRBD2 over 5 matching bases. The receptor was isolated from a man between 50 and 59 years old with acute or convalescent COVID-19. The nucleotide sequence reads as follows: TGTGCCAGCAGCTTCAGCCGGACGGAGGACGAGCAGTACTTC. It is translated as CASSFSRTEDEQYF.